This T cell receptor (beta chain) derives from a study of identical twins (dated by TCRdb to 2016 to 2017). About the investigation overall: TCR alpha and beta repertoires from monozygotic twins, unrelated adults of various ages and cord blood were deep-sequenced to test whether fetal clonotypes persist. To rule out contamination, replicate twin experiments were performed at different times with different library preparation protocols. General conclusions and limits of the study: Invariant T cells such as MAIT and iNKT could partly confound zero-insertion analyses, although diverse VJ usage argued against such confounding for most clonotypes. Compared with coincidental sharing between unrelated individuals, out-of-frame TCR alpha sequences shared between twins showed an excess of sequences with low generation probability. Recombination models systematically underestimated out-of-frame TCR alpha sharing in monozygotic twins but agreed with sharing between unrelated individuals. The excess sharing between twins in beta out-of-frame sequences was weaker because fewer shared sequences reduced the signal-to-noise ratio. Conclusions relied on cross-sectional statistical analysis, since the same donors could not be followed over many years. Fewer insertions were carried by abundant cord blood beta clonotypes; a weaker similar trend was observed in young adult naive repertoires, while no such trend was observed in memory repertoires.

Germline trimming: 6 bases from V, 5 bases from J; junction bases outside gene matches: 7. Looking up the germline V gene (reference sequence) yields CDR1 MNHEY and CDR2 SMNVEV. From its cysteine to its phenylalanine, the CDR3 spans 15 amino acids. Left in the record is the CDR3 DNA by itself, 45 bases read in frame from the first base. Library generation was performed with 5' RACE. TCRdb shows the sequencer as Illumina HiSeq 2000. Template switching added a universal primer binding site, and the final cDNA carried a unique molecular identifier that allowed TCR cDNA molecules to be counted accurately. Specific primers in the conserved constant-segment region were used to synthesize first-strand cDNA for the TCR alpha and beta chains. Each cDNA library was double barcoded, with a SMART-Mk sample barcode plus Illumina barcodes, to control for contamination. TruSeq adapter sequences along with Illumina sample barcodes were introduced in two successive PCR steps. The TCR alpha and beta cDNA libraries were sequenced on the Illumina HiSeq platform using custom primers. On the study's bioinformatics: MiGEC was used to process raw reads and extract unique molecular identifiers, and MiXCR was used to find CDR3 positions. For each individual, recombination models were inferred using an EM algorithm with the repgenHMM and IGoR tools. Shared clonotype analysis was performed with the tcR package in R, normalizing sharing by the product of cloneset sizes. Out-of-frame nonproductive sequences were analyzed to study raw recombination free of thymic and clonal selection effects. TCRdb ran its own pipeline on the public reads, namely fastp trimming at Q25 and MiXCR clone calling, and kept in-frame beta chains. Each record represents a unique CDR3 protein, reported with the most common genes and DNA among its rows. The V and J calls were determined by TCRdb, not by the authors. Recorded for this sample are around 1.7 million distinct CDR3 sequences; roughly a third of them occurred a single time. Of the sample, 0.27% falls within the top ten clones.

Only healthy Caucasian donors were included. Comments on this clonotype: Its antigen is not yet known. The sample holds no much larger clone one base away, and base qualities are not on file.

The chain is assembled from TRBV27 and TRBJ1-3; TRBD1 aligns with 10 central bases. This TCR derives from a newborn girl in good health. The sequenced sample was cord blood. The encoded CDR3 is CASSPRQGARNTIYF. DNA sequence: TGTGCCAGCAGCCCGAGACAGGGGGCTAGAAACACCATATATTTT.